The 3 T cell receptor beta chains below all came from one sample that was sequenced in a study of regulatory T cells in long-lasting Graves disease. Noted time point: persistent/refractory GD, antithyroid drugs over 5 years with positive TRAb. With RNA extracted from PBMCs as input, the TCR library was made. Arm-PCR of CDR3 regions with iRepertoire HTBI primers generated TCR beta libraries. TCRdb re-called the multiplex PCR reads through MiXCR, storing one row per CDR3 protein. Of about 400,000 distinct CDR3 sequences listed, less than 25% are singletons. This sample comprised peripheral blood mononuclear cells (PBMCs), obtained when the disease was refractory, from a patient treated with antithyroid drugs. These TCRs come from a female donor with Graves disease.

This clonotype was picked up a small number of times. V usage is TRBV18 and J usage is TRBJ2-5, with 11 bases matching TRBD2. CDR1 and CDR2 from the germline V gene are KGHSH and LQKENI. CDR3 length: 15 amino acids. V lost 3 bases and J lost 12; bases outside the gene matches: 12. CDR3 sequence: CASSPSGLAGGKEYF. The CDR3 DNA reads TGTGCCAGCTCACCGTCTGGCCTAGCGGGAGGAAAGGAGTACTTC.

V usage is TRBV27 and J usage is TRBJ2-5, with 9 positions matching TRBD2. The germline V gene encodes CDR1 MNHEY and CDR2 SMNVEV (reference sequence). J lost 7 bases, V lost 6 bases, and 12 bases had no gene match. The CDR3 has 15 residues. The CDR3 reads CASSRAGGQEGTQYF. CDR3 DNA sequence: TGTGCCAGCAGCCGAGCGGGAGGACAAGAAGGGACCCAGTACTTC.

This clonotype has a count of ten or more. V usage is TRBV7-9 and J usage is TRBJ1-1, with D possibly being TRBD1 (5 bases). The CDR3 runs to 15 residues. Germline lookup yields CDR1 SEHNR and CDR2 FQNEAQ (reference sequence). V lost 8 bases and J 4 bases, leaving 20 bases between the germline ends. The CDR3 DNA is TGTGCCAGCGTACAACCAGGGCGGTGGAGCACTGAAGCTTTCTTT. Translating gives CASVQPGRWSTEAFF.